Following are 9 T cell receptor beta chains from one sample sequenced in a study of shared clonotypes between healthy human individuals. The table came from immunoSEQ multiplex PCR; TCRdb's copy has only in-frame clones and leaves some out. This sample carries around 510,000 clones, around three quarters of them seen once, and the ten largest clones take approximately 12%. The sample comprised PBMCs. These receptors were taken from a woman between 35 and 50 years old in good health. Some clones in this sample may be carry-over from other donors' samples.

The chain is built from TRBV11-2 and TRBJ2-7; weak D call: TRBD2 (5 bases). Between the trimmed V and J ends, which lost 0 bases and 2 bases, there was a span of 14 bases. The CDR3 is 16 amino acids. Germline V gives CDR1 SGHAT, CDR2 FQNNGV. This chain's CDR3 is CASSLDPAGLTYEQYF. The CDR3 nucleotides are TGTGCCAGCAGCTTAGATCCTGCGGGCCTAACCTACGAGCAGTACTTC.

Points on this clone: In the same sample, other DNA sequences code for this CDR3. The chain is built from TRBV18 and TRBJ1-1; TRBD1 is a possible D gene (5 bases). The CDR3 extends over 12 amino acids. Trimming left V 4 bases short and J 3 bases short, with 6 bases between. In germline, CDR1 is KGHSH, CDR2 LQKENI. The CDR3 here is CASSQGDTEAFF. CDR3 sequence (DNA): TGTGCCAGCTCACAAGGGGACACTGAAGCTTTCTTT.

The V call is TRBV30, the J call TRBJ2-3, with D tentatively TRBD1 or TRBD2 (5 bases each). Trimming shortened V by 4 bases and J by 0 bases, and 11 bases separated the two germline ends. The CDR3 covers 14 residues. The germline V gene has CDR1 GTSNPN and CDR2 SVGIG (reference sequence). CDR3 bases: TGTGCCTGGATCCCGGGACCCAGCACAGATACGCAGTATTTT. Its protein product is CAWIPGPSTDTQYF. Filled out from reference TRBV30 and TRBJ2-3, the complete variable domain reads SQTIHQWPATLVQPVGSPLSLECTVEGTSNPNLYWYRQAAGRGLQLLFYSVGIGQISSEVPQNLSASRPQDRQFILSSKKLLLSDSGFYLCAWIPGPSTDTQYFGPGTRLTVL.

J is TRBJ2-1 and V is TRBV4-2; 11 bases line up with TRBD2. The germline CDR1 and CDR2 sequences are LGHNA and YNFKEQ. The CDR3 is 19 amino acids. V was clipped by 4 bases and J by 0 bases; unmatched bases: 11. The CDR3 nucleotides are TGTGCCAGCAGCCCCGGCGGGCTAGCGGGAGGTTCCTCCTACAATGAGCAGTTCTTC. This codes for CASSPGGLAGGSSYNEQFF.

V is TRBV7-8 and J is TRBJ2-2, with D possibly being TRBD1 (7 bases). Trimming took off 5 bases at V and 7 bases at J, with 20 bases between the two ends. The CDR3 extends over 16 amino acids. Germline V gene lookup returns CDR1 SGHVS and CDR2 FQNEAQ. DNA for the CDR3: TGTGCCAGCAGCCGACTAGACAGGGTTTTAGGCGGGGAGCTGTTTTTT. It yields the protein CASSRLDRVLGGELFF.

The V gene is TRBV14, the J gene TRBJ2-7; 7 nucleotides align to TRBD2. This CDR3 spans 15 amino acids. Germline V gene sequence: CDR1 SGHDN, CDR2 FVKESK. J gave up 2 bases and V 5 bases, and 9 bases lay outside the gene matches. This CDR3 reads CASSDRRDYTYEQYF. The DNA of the CDR3 is TGTGCCAGCAGCGACCGAAGGGACTACACCTACGAGCAGTACTTC. Full variable domain (outside the CDR3, taken from reference TRBV14 and TRBJ2-7): EAGVTQFPSHSVIEKGQTVTLRCDPISGHDNLYWYRRVMGKEIKFLLHFVKESKQDESGMPNNRFLAERTGGTYSTLKVQPAELEDSGVYFCASSDRRDYTYEQYFGPGTRLTVT.

The table lists this clone with a count of one. The V and J genes are TRBV19 and TRBJ1-1; possible D gene TRBD1, 5 bases. The V and J ends lost 7 bases and 4 bases respectively, with 16 bases between them. The CDR3 runs to 14 residues. CDR1 and CDR2 (germline): LNHDA, SQIVND (reference sequence). Here the CDR3 reads CASTALGGFTEAFF. The CDR3 DNA follows: TGTGCCAGTACCGCCCTCGGGGGTTTCACTGAAGCTTTCTTT.

The chain links TRBV6-1 to TRBJ2-7; 12 bases fit TRBD2. The CDR3 is made up of 15 amino acids. Looked up from germline, CDR1 is MNHNS and CDR2 is SASEGT. The V segment lost 8 bases and the J segment 3 bases; nucleotides outside the gene matches: 8. CDR3 nucleotide sequence: TGTGCCAGCCCAGGGACTAGCGGGTACAACTACGAGCAGTACTTC. Its protein is CASPGTSGYNYEQYF.

As concerns this clone: A far larger clone lies a single base away; this is likely a read error. The sample has other DNA sequences that encode this CDR3 too. The chain carries TRBV27 and TRBJ1-1; D is unresolved. Germline CDR1 is MNHEY and CDR2 is SMNVEV (reference sequence). The CDR3 has 14 amino acids. Here the CDR3 reads CASSRRYGDTEAFF. The CDR3 bases are TGTGCCAGCAGTAGAAGGTACGGCGACACTGAGGCTTTCTTT.